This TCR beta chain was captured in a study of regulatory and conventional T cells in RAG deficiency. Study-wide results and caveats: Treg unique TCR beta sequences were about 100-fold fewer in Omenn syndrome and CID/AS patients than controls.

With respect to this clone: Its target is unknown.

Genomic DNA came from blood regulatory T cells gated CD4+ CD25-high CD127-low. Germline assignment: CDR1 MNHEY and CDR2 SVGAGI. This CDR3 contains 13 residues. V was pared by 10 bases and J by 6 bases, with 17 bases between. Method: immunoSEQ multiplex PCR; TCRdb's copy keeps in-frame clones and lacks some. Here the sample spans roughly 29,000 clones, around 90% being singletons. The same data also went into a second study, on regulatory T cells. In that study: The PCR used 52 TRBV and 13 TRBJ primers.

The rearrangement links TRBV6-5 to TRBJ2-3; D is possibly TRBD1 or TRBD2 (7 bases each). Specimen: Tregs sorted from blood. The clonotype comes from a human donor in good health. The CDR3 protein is CAIGQAGDDTQYF. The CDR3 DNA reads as TGTGCCATCGGACAGGCGGGGGACGATACGCAGTATTTT.